This T cell receptor (beta chain) was sequenced for a study of beta chain features in type 1 diabetes listed by TCRdb under 2018. In terms of the full investigation: Patients and healthy donors did not differ in mean age, gender distribution, total cell number or subset yield. Across all samples, some 110,000,000 sorted cells were examined, and cell number per subset correlated strongly with RNA yield. In the study, recently diagnosed type 1 diabetes patients and matched healthy donors were compared on the TCRB repertoires of their sorted circulating CD4+ T cell subsets. Regulatory and stem cell-like memory subsets were obtained from only 8 patients and roughly eight healthy donors, while naive and central memory subsets were obtained from all 28 donors. The study at large found these results: At VDJ recombination sites, type 1 diabetes patients had fewer insertions and more deleted nucleotides, which implies abnormalities in thymic rearrangement. PCR may preferentially amplify shorter templates, but because patient and control samples were amplified and corrected together, any resulting skew would affect both groups equally. A moderate but significant shortening of TCRB CDR3 length was observed in type 1 diabetes patients in all four CD4+ subsets. Only small numbers of individuals were included in the HLA sub-analyses, which left unresolved whether HLA type had any influence on TCRB rearrangement. The naive, central memory and regulatory TCRB repertoires appeared to resemble one another more closely among patients than among healthy donors. Sequencing cDNA rather than genomic DNA could over-represent highly expressing activated cells, although activation and CD3 levels did not differ between groups.

A single peripheral blood draw of approximately 110 mL on average was collected from each donor into heparinised tubes. A BD FACSAria II was used to sort naive, central memory, regulatory and stem cell-like memory CD4+ T cells with a panel that included CD45RO, CCR7, CD25, CD127, CD95 and CD27. Every sorted population had a purity above 95%. PBMCs were separated immediately by Lymphoprep density gradient centrifugation and were stained directly, without being cultured. So that batch effects would be minimized, each experiment stained and sorted samples in pairs, pairing one healthy donor with one patient. The entire isolated RNA was reverse transcribed using the High Capacity cDNA Reverse Transcription Kit, and thus expressed TCRB transcripts were sequenced. Naive, central memory and regulatory T cell samples underwent deep immunoSEQ sequencing, averaging roughly 3.4 million total reads per sample. After sorted cells were lysed in RLT buffer, RNA was extracted with DNase-treated RNeasy Micro or Mini kits, with the choice depending on cell number. To prevent cross-contamination, each cell subset was processed individually, whereas patient and healthy donor samples were processed jointly. The immunoSEQ multiplex PCR was used to amplify TCRB sequences from cDNA, generating 87-bp fragments that spanned the CDR3 region. Sequencing of the amplicons was done on the Illumina HiSeq platform. On the study's bioinformatics: PCR bias was corrected computationally using synthetic template baselines, and reads within Hamming distance 2 were collapsed, with unmergeable singletons discarded. Reads were aligned against IMGT to assign V, D and J genes, CDR3 length and insertions or deletions at six rearrangement sites. Clonotype counts were normalized to sorted cell number within each subset before computing true diversity and Gini coefficients with the tcR R package. The overlap coefficient, calculated on TCRB nucleotide sequences, was used to quantify repertoire sharing. Out-of-frame TCRB sequences from naive cells were analyzed to stand in for the pre-selection repertoire. TCRdb stores this immuneACCESS table with in-frame sequences only. Part of the clones is absent; in the studies checked, under half of the shortfall reflects unresolved V genes, and no reason is known for the rest. For V, J and clone size, that table is used; D and trimming come from the DNA. Counted in this sample were under 500,000 clones; around 28% of them appeared once. About 0.065% of the sample rests with the top ten.

On this clone itself: Its antigen target is currently unknown. Base qualities were left out, and no much larger clone turns up one base away.

Sequenced input: naive CD4+ T cells from blood. What this sample's cell subset or site label stands for: true naive CD4+ T cells. This clonotype originated in a man in his late teens or twenties in good health.

The bases read TGTGCCAGCAGTTTTGGACAGAGCTCTGGGGCCAACGTCCTGACTTTC. Its coded protein is CASSFGQSSGANVLTF. Recombination joined TRBV27 with TRBJ2-6, and TRBD1 may be the D gene, going by 6 matching bases. Measured from the cysteine to the phenylalanine, the CDR3 is 16 residues long. CDR3 DNA only is kept here, 48 bases in frame from base 1. Deletion took 3 bases off V and 0 bases off J, with a span of 9 bases between the germline ends. The germline V gene (reference sequence) specifies MNHEY as CDR1 and SMNVEV as CDR2.